Reported below is one T cell receptor beta chain. The antigen remains undetermined. This sample stems from a study of T cell responses to AZD1222 COVID-19 vaccine. The CDR3 spans 13 residues. Looked up from germline, CDR1 is LNHDA and CDR2 is SQIVND (reference sequence). Trimming cost V 6 bases and J 0 bases, with 5 bases left between them. The data were produced by immunoSEQ multiplex PCR, yet TCRdb's version contains in-frame clones alone and is incomplete. The table has around 180,000 clones, around nine tenths seen once. Broader study findings: Clonal diversity was possibly underestimated; the donors were predominantly white British and more often female. Vaccination with two AZD1222 doses was followed by a rise in Spike-specific TCR breadth and depth.

The material was peripheral blood, obtained on day 0 of AZD1222 vaccination. The chain recombines TRBV19 with TRBJ1-4; unclear D gene. The source is an adult in good health. Here the CDR3 reads CASSTATNEKLFF. CDR3 DNA sequence: TGTGCCAGTAGCACAGCAACTAATGAAAAACTGTTTTTT.